The 18 T cell receptor beta chains given below trace back to one sample, sequenced in a study of cytomegalovirus exposure and HLA in healthy donors. TCRdb keeps only in-frame clones here, not all; method: immunoSEQ multiplex PCR. The sample carries some 120,000 clones, about nine tenths recorded once. The sequencing input was PBMCs. Receptors originate from a man under 40 in good health and CMV-seronegative.

V and J are TRBV6-5 and TRBJ1-5, with D tentatively TRBD1 (6 bases). Germline lookup yields CDR1 MNHEY and CDR2 SVGAGI. V was pared by 5 bases and J by 7 bases, with 12 bases between. The CDR3 has 13 residues. As DNA, the CDR3 is TGTGCCAGCAGTAACAGGGTTGACCAGCCCCAGCATTTT. It translates to CASSNRVDQPQHF.

The chain carries TRBV5-1 and TRBJ2-3, with D possibly matching TRBD2 (6 bases). This CDR3 is 15 amino acids long. Germline values: CDR1 SGHRS, CDR2 YFSETQ. V gave up 5 bases and J gave up 7 bases, with 20 bases separating them. DNA of the CDR3: TGCGCCAGCAGTGTCCGGGACTCTGGACCAAATACGCAGTATTTT. It yields the protein CASSVRDSGPNTQYF.

The chain employs TRBV12-2 and TRBJ2-2; TRBD2 is the table's D call and was not checked against the DNA. TRBV12-2 is reported as a pseudogene. The CDR3 has 17 residues. For the CDR3, the DNA is TGTGCAAGTCGCTTAGCGCTTAAGAGGGAATATACCGGGGAGCTGTTTTTT. It yields the protein CASRLALKREYTGELFF.

This sequence joins TRBV11-2 and TRBJ2-3; 8 nucleotides agree with TRBD2. Per germline, CDR1 SGHAT and CDR2 FQNNGV. There are 14 residues in the CDR3. Trimming at V came to 6 bases and at J to 0 bases, leaving 2 bases not matched to a gene. The CDR3 DNA reads TGTGCCAGCAGGCTAGCGGGTAGCACAGATACGCAGTATTTT. It encodes CASRLAGSTDTQYF.

This chain connects TRBV6-1 to TRBJ2-7; D gene uncertain. Germline assignment: CDR1 MNHNS and CDR2 SASEGT. Trimming removed 5 bases from V and 4 bases from J, with 6 bases in between. CDR3 size: 11 residues. The CDR3 coding sequence is TGTGCCAGCAGTTCTTTATACGAGCAGTACTTC. This gives the protein CASSSLYEQYF.

The chain employs TRBV27 and TRBJ2-1, with 7 nucleotides matching TRBD2. CDR3 length: 15 amino acids. CDR1 is MNHEY and CDR2 is SMNVEV in the germline V gene (reference sequence). V lost 6 bases, J lost 10 bases, and 15 bases stayed unmatched. The CDR3 coding sequence is TGTGCCAGCAGCGAAGCTAGCGGCCCGATTTGGGAGCAGTTCTTC. Its translation is CASSEASGPIWEQFF.

CDR3 sequence reads: CASSPRTSGSNTGELFF. The CDR3 coding sequence is TGTGCCAGCTCACCAAGGACTAGCGGGAGCAATACCGGGGAGCTGTTTTTT. V usage is TRBV18 and J usage is TRBJ2-2, with TRBD2 identical over 13 bases. Trimming removed 2 bases from V and 5 bases from J; junction bases left unmatched: 5. The germline CDR1 and CDR2 sequences are KGHSH and LQKENI. The CDR3 runs to 17 residues.

This chain joins TRBV9 and TRBJ2-5; 9 bases fit TRBD2. The junction had 11 bases not matched to a gene; V was cut back by 2 bases and J by 0 bases. The V gene's germline CDR1 is SGDLS and CDR2 YYNGEE. The length of the CDR3 is 18 residues. This CDR3 is CASSVGPSGNRYQETQYF. The CDR3 DNA is TGTGCCAGCAGCGTGGGCCCTAGCGGGAATAGGTACCAAGAGACCCAGTACTTC.

The V call is TRBV18, the J call TRBJ2-7, with TRBD1 matching 8 bases. The CDR3 covers 15 residues. V dropped 2 bases and J dropped 3; count of bases not matched to a gene: 6. Germline loops: CDR1 KGHSH, CDR2 LQKENI. Here the CDR3 reads CASSPAGQGFYEQYF. The CDR3, as DNA: TGTGCCAGCTCACCAGCTGGACAGGGATTCTACGAGCAGTACTTC. The whole variable domain, filled in from reference TRBV18 and TRBJ2-7, reads NAGVMQNPRHLVRRRGQEARLRCSPMKGHSHVYWYRQLPEEGLKFMVYLQKENIIDESGMPKERFSAEFPKEGPSILRIQQVVRGDSAAYFCASSPAGQGFYEQYFGPGTRLTVT.

The rearrangement links TRBV27 to TRBJ2-7; a possible D gene is TRBD2 (7 bases). The CDR3 consists of 13 residues. Between the trimmed V and J ends, which lost 6 bases and 5 bases, there was a span of 14 bases. Germline CDR1 is MNHEY and CDR2 is SMNVEV (reference sequence). CDR3 coding DNA: TGTGCCAGCAGACAGAGGGGGGGTAACGAGCAGTACTTC. Protein sequence: CASRQRGGNEQYF.

The J gene is TRBJ1-1, the V gene TRBV5-6; perhaps TRBD1 as D (5 bases). Germline values: CDR1 SGHDT, CDR2 YYEEEE. The ends were cut back, 0 bases at V and 5 bases at J, with 14 bases in the middle. The CDR3 covers 15 residues. For the CDR3, the DNA is TGTGCCAGCAGCTTGGGTGGGCGGGGGGTGACTGAAGCTTTCTTT. It translates to CASSLGGRGVTEAFF.

This chain connects TRBV4-1 to TRBJ1-2, with 9 nucleotides matching TRBD1. The CDR3 is 16 residues long. Germline V gene data show CDR1 as MGHRA and CDR2 as YSYEKL. V shed 4 bases and J 4 bases; nucleotides not matched to a gene: 10. The CDR3 DNA reads TGCGCCAGCAGCCCAGACCGGGACAGGGTCCCCTATGGCTACACCTTC. It specifies CASSPDRDRVPYGYTF.

The chain is built from TRBV7-9 and TRBJ1-1; D gene uncertain. The CDR3 totals 14 residues. The ends were cut back, 4 bases at V and 5 bases at J, with 14 bases in the middle. Germline assignment: CDR1 SEHNR and CDR2 FQNEAQ (reference sequence). DNA for the CDR3: TGTGCCAGCAGCTACTTCACTCTGCGGACTGAAGCTTTCTTT. Translating gives CASSYFTLRTEAFF.

V and J are TRBV27 and TRBJ1-2; 7 bases line up with TRBD1. The trim removed 3 bases at V and 6 bases at J, leaving 7 bases unmatched. The CDR3 totals 14 residues. CDR1 MNHEY and CDR2 SMNVEV come from the germline V gene (reference sequence). The CDR3 DNA is TGTGCCAGCAGTTTTGGAGGGGGCGCAAATGGCTACACCTTC. Its translation: CASSFGGGANGYTF.

This sequence joins TRBV5-6 and TRBJ1-2, with a weak D call TRBD1 (6 bases). The germline gives CDR1 SGHDT, CDR2 YYEEEE. V lost 4 bases, J lost 7 bases, and 20 bases lay in between. This CDR3 has 15 amino acids. CDR3 residues: CASSTFEGVRSGYTF. In DNA form, the CDR3 reads TGTGCCAGCAGCACGTTCGAGGGGGTCAGAAGTGGCTACACCTTC.

The chain has TRBV9 and TRBJ1-2; 7 bases are a match to TRBD1. This CDR3 region has 14 residues. Germline V gene sequence: CDR1 SGDLS, CDR2 YYNGEE. V shed 4 bases and J 4 bases; nucleotides not matched to a gene: 7. The CDR3 reads CASSPQTGPYGYTF. The CDR3 bases are TGTGCCAGCAGCCCACAGACAGGGCCCTATGGCTACACCTTC.

This sequence joins TRBV4-1 and TRBJ2-5; the match to TRBD1 covers 8 bases. J was trimmed by 4 bases and V by 4 bases; bases with no gene match: 11. The germline gives CDR1 MGHRA, CDR2 YSYEKL. The CDR3 runs to 16 residues. CDR3 region: CASSPYQRQGTETQYF. Here the CDR3 DNA reads TGCGCCAGCAGCCCTTACCAACGACAGGGGACAGAGACCCAGTACTTC.

The rearrangement links TRBV2 to TRBJ1-1; 7 bases align to TRBD1. Germline lookup yields CDR1 SNHLY and CDR2 FYNNEI. CDR3 size: 15 residues. V lost 2 bases, J lost 3 bases, and 6 bases stayed unmatched. The CDR3 protein is CASSEQGEVDTEAFF. CDR3 in DNA: TGTGCCAGCAGTGAACAGGGGGAAGTTGACACTGAAGCTTTCTTT.